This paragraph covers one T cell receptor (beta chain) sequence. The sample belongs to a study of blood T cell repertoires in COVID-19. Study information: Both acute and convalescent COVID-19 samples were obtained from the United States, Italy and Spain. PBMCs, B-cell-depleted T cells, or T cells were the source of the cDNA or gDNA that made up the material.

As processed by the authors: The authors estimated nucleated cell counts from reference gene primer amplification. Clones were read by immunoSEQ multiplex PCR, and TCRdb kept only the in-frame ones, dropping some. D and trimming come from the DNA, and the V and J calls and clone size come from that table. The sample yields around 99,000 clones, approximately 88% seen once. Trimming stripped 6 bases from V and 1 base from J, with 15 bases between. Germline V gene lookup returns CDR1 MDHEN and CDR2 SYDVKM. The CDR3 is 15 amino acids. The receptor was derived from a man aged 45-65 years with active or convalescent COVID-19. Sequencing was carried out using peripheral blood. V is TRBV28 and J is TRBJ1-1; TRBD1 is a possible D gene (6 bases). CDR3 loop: CASSPQGQPNTEAFF. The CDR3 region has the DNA TGTGCCAGCAGCCCACAAGGACAGCCGAACACTGAAGCTTTCTTT.